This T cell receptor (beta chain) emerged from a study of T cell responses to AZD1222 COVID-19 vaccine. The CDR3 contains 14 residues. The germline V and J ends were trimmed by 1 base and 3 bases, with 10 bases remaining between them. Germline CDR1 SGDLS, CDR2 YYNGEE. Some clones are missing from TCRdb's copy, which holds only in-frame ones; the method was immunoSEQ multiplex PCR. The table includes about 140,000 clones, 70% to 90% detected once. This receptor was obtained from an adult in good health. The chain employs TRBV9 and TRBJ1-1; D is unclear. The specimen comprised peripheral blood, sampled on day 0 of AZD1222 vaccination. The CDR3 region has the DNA TGTGCCAGCAGCGTATCCAGGTCGGACACTGAAGCTTTCTTT. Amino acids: CASSVSRSDTEAFF.